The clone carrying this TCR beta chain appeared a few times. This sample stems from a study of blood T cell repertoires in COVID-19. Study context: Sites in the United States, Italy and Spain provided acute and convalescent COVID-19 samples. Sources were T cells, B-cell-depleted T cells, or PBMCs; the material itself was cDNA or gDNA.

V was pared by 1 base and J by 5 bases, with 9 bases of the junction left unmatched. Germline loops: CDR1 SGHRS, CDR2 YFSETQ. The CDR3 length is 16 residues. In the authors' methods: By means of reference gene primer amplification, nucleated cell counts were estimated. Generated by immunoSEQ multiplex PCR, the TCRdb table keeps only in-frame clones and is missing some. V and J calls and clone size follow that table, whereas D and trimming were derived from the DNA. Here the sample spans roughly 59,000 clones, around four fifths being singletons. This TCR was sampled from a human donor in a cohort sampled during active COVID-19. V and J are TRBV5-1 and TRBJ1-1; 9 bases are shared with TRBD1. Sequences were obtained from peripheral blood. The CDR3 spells CASSLSSWTGETEAFF. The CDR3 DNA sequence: TGCGCCAGCAGCTTGTCCTCCTGGACAGGGGAAACTGAAGCTTTCTTT.